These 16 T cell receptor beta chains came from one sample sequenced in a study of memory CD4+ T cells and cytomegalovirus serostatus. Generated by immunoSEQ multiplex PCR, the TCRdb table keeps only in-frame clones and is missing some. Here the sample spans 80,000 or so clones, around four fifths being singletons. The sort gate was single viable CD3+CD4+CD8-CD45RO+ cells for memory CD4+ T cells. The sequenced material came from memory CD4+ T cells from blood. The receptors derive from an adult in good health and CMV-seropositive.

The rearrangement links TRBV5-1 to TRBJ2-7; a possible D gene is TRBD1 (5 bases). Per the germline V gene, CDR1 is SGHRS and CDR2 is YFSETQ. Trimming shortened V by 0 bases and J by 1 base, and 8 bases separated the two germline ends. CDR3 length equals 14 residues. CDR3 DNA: TGCGCCAGCAGCTTGGATACAGGTTCCTACGAGCAGTACTTC. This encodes CASSLDTGSYEQYF. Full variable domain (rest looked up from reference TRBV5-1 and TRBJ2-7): KAGVTQTPRYLIKTRGQQVTLSCSPISGHRSVSWYQQTPGQGLQFLFEYFSETQRNKGNFPGRFSGRQFSNSRSEMNVSTLELGDSALYLCASSLDTGSYEQYFGPGTRLTVT.

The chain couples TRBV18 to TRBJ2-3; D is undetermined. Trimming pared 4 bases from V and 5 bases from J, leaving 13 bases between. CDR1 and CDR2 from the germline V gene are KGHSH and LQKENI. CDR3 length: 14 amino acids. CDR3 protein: CASSLGRVRDTQYF. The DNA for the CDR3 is TGTGCCAGCTCACTAGGACGGGTCAGAGATACGCAGTATTTT.

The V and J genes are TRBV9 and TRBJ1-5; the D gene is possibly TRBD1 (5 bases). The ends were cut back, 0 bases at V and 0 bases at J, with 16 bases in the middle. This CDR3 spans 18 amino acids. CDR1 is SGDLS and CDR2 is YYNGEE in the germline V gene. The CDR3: CASSVGSGWGYSNQPQHF. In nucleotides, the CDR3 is TGTGCCAGCAGCGTAGGTTCAGGGTGGGGATATAGCAATCAGCCCCAGCATTTT.

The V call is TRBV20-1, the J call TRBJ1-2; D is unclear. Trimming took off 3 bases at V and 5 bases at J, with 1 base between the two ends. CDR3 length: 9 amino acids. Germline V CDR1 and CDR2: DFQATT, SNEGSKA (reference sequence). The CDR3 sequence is CSASYGYTF. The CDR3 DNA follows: TGCAGTGCTAGTTATGGCTACACCTTC.

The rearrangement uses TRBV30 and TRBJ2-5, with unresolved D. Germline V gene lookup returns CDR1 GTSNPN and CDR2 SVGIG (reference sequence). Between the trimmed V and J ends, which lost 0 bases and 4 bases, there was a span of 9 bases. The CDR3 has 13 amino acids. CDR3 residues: CAWSVIGGETQYF. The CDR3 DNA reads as TGTGCCTGGAGTGTAATAGGTGGAGAGACCCAGTACTTC. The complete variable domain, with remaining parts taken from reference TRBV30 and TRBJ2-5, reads SQTIHQWPATLVQPVGSPLSLECTVEGTSNPNLYWYRQAAGRGLQLLFYSVGIGQISSEVPQNLSASRPQDRQFILSSKKLLLSDSGFYLCAWSVIGGETQYFGPGTRLLVL.

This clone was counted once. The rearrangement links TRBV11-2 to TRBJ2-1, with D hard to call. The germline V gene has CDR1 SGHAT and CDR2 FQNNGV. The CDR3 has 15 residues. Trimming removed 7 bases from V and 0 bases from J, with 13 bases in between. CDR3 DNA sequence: TGTGCCAGCAACTTCCTGGGGTCCTCCTACAATGAGCAGTTCTTC. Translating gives CASNFLGSSYNEQFF.

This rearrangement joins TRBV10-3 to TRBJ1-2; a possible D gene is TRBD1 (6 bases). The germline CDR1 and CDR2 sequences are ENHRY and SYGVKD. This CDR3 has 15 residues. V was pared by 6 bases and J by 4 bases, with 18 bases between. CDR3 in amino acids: CAISPPFDRFYGYTF. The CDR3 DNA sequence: TGTGCCATCAGCCCTCCCTTCGACAGGTTCTATGGCTACACCTTC.

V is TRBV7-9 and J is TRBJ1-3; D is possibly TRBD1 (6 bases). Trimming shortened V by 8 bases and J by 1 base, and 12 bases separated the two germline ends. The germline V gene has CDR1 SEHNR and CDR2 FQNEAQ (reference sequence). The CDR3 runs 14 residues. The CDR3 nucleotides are TGTGCCAGCCTCAATCAGGGGTCTGGAAACACCATATATTTT. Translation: CASLNQGSGNTIYF. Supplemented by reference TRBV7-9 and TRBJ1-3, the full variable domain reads DTGVSQNPRHKITKRGQNVTFRCDPISEHNRLYWYRQTLGQGPEFLTYFQNEAQLEKSRLLSDRFSAERPKGSFSTLEIQRTEQGDSAMYLCASLNQGSGNTIYFGEGSWLTVV.

CDR3 nucleotides: TGTGCCAGCAACCGCGGAGGACGATGGGGTGGGGAGCAGTACGTC. The encoded protein is CASNRGGRWGGEQYV. The V and J genes are TRBV6-1 and TRBJ2-7; tentative D call: TRBD2 (5 bases). CDR3 length: 15 amino acids. CDR1 is MNHNS, CDR2 SASEGT, per germline. V was trimmed by 7 bases and J by 7 bases, leaving 23 bases between them.

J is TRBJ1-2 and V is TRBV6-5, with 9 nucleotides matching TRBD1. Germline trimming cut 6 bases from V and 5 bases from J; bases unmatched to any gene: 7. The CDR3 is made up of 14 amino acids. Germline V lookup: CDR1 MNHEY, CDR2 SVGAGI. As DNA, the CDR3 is TGTGCCAGCAGGATCGGACAGGGGATATATGGCTACACCTTC. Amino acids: CASRIGQGIYGYTF.

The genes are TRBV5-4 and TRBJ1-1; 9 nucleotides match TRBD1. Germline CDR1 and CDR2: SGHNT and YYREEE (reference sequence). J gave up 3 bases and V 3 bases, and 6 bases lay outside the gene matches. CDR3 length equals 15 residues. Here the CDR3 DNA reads TGTGCCAGCAGCTGGGGGACAGGGTTGGACACTGAAGCTTTCTTT. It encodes CASSWGTGLDTEAFF.

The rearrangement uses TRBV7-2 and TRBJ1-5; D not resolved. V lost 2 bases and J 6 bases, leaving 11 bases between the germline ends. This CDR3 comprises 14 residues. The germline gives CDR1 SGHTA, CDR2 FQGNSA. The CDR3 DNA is TGTGCCAGCAGCTTATTGGGGATGGGTCAGCCCCAGCATTTT. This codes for CASSLLGMGQPQHF. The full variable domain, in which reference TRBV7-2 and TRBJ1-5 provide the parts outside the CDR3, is GAGVSQSPSNKVTEKGKDVELRCDPISGHTALYWYRQSLGQGLEFLIYFQGNSAPDKSGLPSDRFSAERTGGSVSTLTIQRTQQEDSAVYLCASSLLGMGQPQHFGDGTRLSIL.

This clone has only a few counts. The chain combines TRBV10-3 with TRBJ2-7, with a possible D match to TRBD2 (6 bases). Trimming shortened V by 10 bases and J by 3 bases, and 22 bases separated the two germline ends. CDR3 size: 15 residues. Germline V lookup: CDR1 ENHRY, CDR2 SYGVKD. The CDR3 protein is CATLEHSGRNYEQYF. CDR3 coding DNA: TGTGCCACTCTGGAGCACAGCGGGCGAAACTACGAGCAGTACTTC.

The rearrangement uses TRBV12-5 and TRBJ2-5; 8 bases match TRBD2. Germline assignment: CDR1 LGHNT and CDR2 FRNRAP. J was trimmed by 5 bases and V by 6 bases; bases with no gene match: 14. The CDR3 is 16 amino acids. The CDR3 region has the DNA TGTGCTAGTGGAACGGACCGGACTAGCCCGTCCGAGACCCAGTACTTC. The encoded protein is CASGTDRTSPSETQYF.

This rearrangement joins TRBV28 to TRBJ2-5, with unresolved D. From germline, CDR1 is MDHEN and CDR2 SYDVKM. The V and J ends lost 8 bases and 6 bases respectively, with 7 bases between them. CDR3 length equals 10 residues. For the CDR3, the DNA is TGTGCCAGCGATGACAAGACCCAGTACTTC. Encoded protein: CASDDKTQYF.

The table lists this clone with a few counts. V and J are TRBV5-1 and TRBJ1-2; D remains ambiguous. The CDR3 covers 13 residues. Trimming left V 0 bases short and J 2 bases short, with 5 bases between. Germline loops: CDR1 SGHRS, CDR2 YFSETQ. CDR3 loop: CASSLAHNYGYTF. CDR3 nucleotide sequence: TGCGCCAGCAGCTTGGCGCACAACTATGGCTACACCTTC.